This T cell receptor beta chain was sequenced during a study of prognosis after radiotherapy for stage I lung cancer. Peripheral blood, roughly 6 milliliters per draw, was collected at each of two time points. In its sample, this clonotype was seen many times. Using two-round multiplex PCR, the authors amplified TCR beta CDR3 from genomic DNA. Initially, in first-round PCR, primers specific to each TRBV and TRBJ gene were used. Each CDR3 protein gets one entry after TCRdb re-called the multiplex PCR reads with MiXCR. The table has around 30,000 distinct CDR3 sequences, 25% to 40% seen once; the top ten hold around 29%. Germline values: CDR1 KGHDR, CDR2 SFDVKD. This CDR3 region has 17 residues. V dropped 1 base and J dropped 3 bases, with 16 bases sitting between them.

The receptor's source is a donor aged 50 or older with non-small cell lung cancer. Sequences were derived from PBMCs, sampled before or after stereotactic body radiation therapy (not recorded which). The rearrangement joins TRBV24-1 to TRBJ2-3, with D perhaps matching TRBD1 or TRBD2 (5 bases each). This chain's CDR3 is CATSDFQFAGATDTQYF. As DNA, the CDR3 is TGTGCCACCAGTGATTTCCAGTTTGCCGGGGCTACAGATACGCAGTATTTT.